This paragraph reports one T cell receptor (beta chain). Using immunoSEQ multiplex PCR, the repertoire was profiled, and TCRdb retains in-frame clones only, with some absent. The repertoire holds roughly 250,000 clones, with around 85% as singletons. CDR3 length: 14 amino acids. The V gene's germline CDR1 is SNHLY and CDR2 FYNNEI. The V and J ends lost 6 bases and 4 bases, in that order; junction bases with no gene match: 5. These data belong to a study of blood T cell repertoires in COVID-19. Study details: Sites in the United States, Italy and Spain provided acute and convalescent COVID-19 samples. PBMCs, B-cell-depleted T cells, or T cells provided the cDNA or gDNA that made up the material.

The chain recombines TRBV2 with TRBJ2-7; 11 nucleotides agree with TRBD1. Sequencing was carried out using PBMCs or T cells enriched from blood (not recorded which). This TCR was sampled from a woman aged 30 to 39 who had recovered from COVID-19. DNA of the CDR3: TGTGCCAGCAGCCAGGACAGGGGGCCGTACGAGCAGTACTTC. Translation gives CASSQDRGPYEQYF.